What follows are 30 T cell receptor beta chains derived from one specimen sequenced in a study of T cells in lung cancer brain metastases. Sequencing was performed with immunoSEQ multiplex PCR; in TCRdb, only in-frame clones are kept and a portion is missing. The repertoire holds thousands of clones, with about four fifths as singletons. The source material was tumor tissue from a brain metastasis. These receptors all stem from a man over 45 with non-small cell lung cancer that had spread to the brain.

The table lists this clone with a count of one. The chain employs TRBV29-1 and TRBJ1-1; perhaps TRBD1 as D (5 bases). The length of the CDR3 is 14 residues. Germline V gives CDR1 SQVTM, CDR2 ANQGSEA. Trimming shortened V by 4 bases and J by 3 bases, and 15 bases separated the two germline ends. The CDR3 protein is CSVVRVRGDTEAFF. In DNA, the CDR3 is TGCAGCGTTGTGAGGGTCCGGGGGGACACTGAAGCTTTCTTT.

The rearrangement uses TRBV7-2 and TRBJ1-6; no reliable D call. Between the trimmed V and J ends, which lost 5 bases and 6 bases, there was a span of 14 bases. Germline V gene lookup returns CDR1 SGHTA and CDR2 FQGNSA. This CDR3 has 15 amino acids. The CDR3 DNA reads TGTGCCAGCAGCCCTCTCCCAGGAGCTAATTCACCCCTCCACTTT. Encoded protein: CASSPLPGANSPLHF.

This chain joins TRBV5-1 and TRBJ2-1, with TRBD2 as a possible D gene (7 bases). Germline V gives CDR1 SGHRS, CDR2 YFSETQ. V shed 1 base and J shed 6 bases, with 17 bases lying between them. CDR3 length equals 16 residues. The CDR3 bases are TGCGCCAGCAGCTTGTACGCAGGGGAGGGAGGCAATGAGCAGTTCTTC. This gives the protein CASSLYAGEGGNEQFF.

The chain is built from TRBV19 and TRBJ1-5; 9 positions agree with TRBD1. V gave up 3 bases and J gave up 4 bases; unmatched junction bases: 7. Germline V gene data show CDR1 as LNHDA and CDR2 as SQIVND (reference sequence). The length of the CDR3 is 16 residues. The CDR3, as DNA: TGTGCCAGTAGTATTTTGTGGACAGGGGATAATCAGCCCCAGCATTTT. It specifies CASSILWTGDNQPQHF.

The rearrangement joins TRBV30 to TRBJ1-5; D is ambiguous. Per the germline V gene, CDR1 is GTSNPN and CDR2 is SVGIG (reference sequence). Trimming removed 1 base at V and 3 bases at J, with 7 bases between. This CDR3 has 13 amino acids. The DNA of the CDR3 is TGTGCCTGGAGTGGGACGGACAATCAGCCCCAGCATTTT. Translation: CAWSGTDNQPQHF.

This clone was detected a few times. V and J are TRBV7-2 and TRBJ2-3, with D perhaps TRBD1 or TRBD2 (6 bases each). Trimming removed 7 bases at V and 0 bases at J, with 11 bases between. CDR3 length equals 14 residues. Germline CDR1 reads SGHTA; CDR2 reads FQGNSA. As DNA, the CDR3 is TGTGCCAGCACCCCGGGGGCCAGCACAGATACGCAGTATTTT. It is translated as CASTPGASTDTQYF.

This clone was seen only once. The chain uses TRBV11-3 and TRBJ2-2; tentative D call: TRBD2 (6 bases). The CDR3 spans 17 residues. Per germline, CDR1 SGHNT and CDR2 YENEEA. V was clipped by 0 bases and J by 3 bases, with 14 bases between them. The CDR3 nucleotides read TGTGCCAGCAGCTTAGATCTCGAGAGCGGGTACACCGGGGAGCTGTTTTTT. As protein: CASSLDLESGYTGELFF.

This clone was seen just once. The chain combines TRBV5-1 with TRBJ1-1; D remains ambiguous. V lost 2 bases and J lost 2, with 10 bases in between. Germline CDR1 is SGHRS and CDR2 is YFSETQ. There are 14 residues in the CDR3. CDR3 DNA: TGCGCCAGCAGCTTTCAAGCGGGAAACACTGAAGCTTTCTTT. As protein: CASSFQAGNTEAFF.

The CDR3 reads CASSQGVISRTSGGAQGQGTQYF. The CDR3 DNA sequence: TGTGCCAGCAGCCAAGGGGTAATTTCACGGACTAGCGGGGGGGCACAGGGCCAAGGAACGCAGTATTTT. V gene TRBV4-2 combines with J gene TRBJ2-3, with TRBD2 matching 15 bases. This CDR3 spans 23 amino acids. CDR1 and CDR2 from the germline V gene are LGHNA and YNFKEQ. V shed 1 base, J shed 9 bases, and the junction held 26 bases outside the gene matches.

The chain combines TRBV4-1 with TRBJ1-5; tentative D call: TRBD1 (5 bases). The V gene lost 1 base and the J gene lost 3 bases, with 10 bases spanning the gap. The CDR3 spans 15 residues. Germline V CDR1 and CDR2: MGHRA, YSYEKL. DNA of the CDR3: TGCGCCAGCAGCCAAGGTGGACAAATCAATCAGCCCCAGCATTTT. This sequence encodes CASSQGGQINQPQHF.

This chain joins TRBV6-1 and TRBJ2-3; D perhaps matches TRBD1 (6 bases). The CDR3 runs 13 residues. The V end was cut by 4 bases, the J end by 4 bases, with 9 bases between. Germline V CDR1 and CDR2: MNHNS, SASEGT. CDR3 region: CASSARGPDTQYF. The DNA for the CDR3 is TGTGCCAGCAGTGCCAGGGGCCCAGATACGCAGTATTTT.

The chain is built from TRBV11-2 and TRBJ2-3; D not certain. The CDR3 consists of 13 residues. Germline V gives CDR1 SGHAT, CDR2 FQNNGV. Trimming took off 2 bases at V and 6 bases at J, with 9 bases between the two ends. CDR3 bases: TGTGCCAGCAGCTTATCTCTCTCTGATACGCAGTATTTT. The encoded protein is CASSLSLSDTQYF.

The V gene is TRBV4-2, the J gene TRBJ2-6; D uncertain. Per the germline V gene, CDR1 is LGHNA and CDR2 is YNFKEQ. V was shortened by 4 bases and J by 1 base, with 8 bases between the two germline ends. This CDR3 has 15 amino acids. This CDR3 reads CASSLTSSGANVLTF. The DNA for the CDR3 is TGTGCCAGCAGCCTGACAAGTTCTGGGGCCAACGTCCTGACTTTC.

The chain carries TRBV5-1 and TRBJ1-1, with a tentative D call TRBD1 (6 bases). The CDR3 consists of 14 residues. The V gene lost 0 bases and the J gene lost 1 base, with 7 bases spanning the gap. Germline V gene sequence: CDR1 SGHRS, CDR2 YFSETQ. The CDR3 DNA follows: TGCGCCAGCAGCTTGGGGGGACAGAACACTGAAGCTTTCTTT. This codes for CASSLGGQNTEAFF. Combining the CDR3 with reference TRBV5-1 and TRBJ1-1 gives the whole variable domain KAGVTQTPRYLIKTRGQQVTLSCSPISGHRSVSWYQQTPGQGLQFLFEYFSETQRNKGNFPGRFSGRQFSNSRSEMNVSTLELGDSALYLCASSLGGQNTEAFFGQGTRLTVV.

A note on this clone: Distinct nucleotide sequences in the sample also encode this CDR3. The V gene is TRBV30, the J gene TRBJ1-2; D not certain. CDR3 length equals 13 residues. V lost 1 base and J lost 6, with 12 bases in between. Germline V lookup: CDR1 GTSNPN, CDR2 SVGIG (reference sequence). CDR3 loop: CAWSAFQRDGYTF. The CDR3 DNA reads TGTGCCTGGAGTGCCTTCCAGAGGGATGGCTACACCTTC.

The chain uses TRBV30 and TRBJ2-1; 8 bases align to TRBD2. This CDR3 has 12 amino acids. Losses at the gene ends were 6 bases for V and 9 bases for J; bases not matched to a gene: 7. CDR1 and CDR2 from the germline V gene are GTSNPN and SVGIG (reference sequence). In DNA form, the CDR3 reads TGTGCCTGCTGGCGGGGGGTCGGTGAGCAGTTCTTC. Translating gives CACWRGVGEQFF.

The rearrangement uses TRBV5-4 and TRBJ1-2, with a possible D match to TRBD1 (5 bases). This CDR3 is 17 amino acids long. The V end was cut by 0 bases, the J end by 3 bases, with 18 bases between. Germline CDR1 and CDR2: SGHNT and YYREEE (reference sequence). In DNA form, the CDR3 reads TGTGCCAGCAGCTTGGGAGGGGCCAGGAGCAACCACTATGGCTACACCTTC. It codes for CASSLGGARSNHYGYTF. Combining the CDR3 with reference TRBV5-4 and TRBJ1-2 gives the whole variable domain ETGVTQSPTHLIKTRGQQVTLRCSSQSGHNTVSWYQQALGQGPQFIFQYYREEENGRGNFPPRFSGLQFPNYSSELNVNALELDDSALYLCASSLGGARSNHYGYTFGSGTRLTVV.

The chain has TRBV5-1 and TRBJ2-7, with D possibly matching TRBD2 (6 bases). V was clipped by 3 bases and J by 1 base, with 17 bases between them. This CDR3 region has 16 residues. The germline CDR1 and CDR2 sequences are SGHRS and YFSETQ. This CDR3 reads CASSWRTGTVSYEQYF. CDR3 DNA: TGCGCCAGCAGCTGGCGGACCGGGACTGTATCCTACGAGCAGTACTTC.

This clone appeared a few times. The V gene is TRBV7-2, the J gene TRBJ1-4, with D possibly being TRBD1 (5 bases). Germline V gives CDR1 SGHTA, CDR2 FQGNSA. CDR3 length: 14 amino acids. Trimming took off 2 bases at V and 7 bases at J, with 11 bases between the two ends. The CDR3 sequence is CASSLRGLGEKLFF. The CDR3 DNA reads TGTGCCAGCAGCTTAAGGGGCCTAGGTGAAAAACTGTTTTTT.

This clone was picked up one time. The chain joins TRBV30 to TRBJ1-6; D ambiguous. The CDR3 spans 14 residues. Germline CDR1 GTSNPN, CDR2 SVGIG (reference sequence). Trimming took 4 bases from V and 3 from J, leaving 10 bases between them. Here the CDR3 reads CAWTPSNYNSPLHF. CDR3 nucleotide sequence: TGTGCCTGGACGCCGTCCAACTATAATTCACCCCTCCACTTT.

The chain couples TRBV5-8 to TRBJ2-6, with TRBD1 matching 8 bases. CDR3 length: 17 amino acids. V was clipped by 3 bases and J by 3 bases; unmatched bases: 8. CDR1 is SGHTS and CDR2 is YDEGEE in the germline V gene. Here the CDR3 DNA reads TGTGCCAGCAGCTCAGGACAGGGTTCAATTGGGGCCAACGTCCTGACTTTC. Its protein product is CASSSGQGSIGANVLTF.

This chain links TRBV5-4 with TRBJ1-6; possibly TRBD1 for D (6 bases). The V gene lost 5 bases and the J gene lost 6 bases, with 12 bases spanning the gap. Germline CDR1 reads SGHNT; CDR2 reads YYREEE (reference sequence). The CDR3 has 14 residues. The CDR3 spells CASRATGLNSPLHF. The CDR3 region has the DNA TGTGCCAGCAGAGCGACAGGCCTTAATTCACCCCTCCACTTT.

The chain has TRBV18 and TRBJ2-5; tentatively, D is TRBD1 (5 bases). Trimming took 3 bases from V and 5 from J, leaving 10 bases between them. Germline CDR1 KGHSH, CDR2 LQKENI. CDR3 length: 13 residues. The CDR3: CASSPAGSETQYF. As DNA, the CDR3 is TGTGCCAGCTCACCGGCAGGGTCTGAGACCCAGTACTTC.

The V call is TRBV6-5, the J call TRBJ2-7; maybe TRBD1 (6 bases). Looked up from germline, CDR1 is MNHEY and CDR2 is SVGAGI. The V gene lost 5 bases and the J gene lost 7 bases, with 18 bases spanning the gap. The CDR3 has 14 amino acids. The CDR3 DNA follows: TGTGCCAGCAGTGATCACAGGGTATCGGGGGAGCAGTACTTC. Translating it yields CASSDHRVSGEQYF.

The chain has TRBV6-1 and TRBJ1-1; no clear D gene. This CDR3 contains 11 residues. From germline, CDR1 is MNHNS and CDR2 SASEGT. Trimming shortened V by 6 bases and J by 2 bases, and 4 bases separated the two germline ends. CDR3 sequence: CASRGNTEAFF. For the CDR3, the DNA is TGTGCCAGCAGGGGAAACACTGAAGCTTTCTTT.

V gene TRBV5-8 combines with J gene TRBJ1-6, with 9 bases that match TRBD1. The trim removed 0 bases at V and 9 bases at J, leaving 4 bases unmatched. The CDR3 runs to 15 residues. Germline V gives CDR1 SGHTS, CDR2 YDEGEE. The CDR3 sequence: CASSLVGQGASPLHF. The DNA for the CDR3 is TGTGCCAGCAGCTTGGTGGGACAGGGAGCTTCACCCCTCCACTTT.

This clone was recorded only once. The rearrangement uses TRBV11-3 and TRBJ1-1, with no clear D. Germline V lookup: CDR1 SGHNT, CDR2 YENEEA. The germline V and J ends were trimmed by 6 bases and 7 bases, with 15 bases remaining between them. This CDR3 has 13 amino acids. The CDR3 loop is CASSDGTVGEAFF. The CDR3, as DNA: TGTGCCAGCAGTGACGGAACGGTCGGTGAAGCTTTCTTT.

In DNA, the CDR3 is TGTGCCAGCAGCCCATTGCGGGGGGGGCAGTTCTTC. It encodes CASSPLRGGQFF. This rearrangement joins TRBV7-2 to TRBJ2-1; 9 nucleotides align to TRBD2. The CDR3 length is 12 residues. J was trimmed by 12 bases and V by 5 bases; bases with no gene match: 5. Germline lookup yields CDR1 SGHTA and CDR2 FQGNSA.

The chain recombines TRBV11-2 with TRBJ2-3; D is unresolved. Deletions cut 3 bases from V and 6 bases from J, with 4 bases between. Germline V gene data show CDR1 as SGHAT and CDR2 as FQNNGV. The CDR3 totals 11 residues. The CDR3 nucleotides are TGTGCCAGCAGCTTCGTGGATACGCAGTATTTT. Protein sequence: CASSFVDTQYF.

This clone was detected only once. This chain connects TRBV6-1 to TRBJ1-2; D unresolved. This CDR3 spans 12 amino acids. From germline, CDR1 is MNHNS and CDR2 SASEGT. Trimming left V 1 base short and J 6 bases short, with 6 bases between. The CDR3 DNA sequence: TGTGCCAGCAGTGAAGGAGGTGATGGCTACACCTTC. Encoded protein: CASSEGGDGYTF.